This T cell receptor beta chain emerged from a study of PD-1 blockade in classical Hodgkin lymphoma (dated by TCRdb to about 2020). Some background on the complete study: Nivolumab dosing was 3 mg/kg intravenously every 2 weeks, continuing until either disease progression or unacceptable toxicity. The study used CyTOF and TCR beta sequencing to define a peripheral blood immune signature of response to PD-1 blockade in classical Hodgkin lymphoma. The investigation overall reported the following: Trial patients with a complete response had baseline diversity similar to that of newly diagnosed patients, while partial responders and progressors had significantly lower diversity. CD4+ but not CD8+ TCR diversity rose significantly by C4D1 (p=0.0027 vs p=0.16), most apparent in complete responders (p=0.02). Lower diversity was observed in patients in whom nivolumab was started less than 1 year after ASCT, and these patients were excluded from later analyses so that confounding by immune reconstitution would be avoided. Baseline TCR diversity was reported to be lower in newly diagnosed patients than in healthy donors, and even lower in relapsed/refractory patients. The study was limited to a single clinical trial cohort, and causes of repertoire differences, possibly disease activity or prior therapy, remained undefined.

What the time point label conveys for this sample: cycle 4 day 1 (C4D1), after five to seven weeks of nivolumab. Every trial patient had relapsed after autologous stem cell transplantation, and cohorts A, B and C differed in prior brentuximab vedotin exposure. CD4+ T cells were purified from thawed PBMCs by magnetic negative selection with a Miltenyi CD4+ T cell isolation kit. A total of under 70 patients with relapsed/refractory classical Hodgkin lymphoma made up the trial cohort, and each patient's best overall response was complete response, partial response or progressive disease. In the multi-cohort phase II CheckMate 205 trial, trial patients received single-agent nivolumab. An independent review committee assessed best overall response by applying the 2007 International Working Group response criteria. Trial PBMCs were collected immediately before nivolumab initiation (C1D1) and during therapy at cycle 2 day 1 and cycle 4 day 1. Peripheral blood was collected in 8 mL Vacutainer Cell Preparation Tubes, from which PBMCs were isolated by centrifugation and then cryopreserved. Purified CD4+ and CD8+ fractions were prepared only for cases where an additional PBMC sample was available. Magnetically labelled cells were depleted on LS columns in a quadroMACS separator, and the flow-through was collected as the purified fraction.

Concerning this clone itself: Its antigen is unknown. Within one base of it there is no much larger clone, and no base qualities were kept.

V was cut back by 5 bases and J by 0 bases, leaving a gap of 13 bases between them. There are 15 amino acids in the CDR3, from cysteine to phenylalanine inclusive. The DNA shown is the 45-base CDR3, in frame from base 1. The germline V gene (reference sequence) gives CDR1 as SEHNR and CDR2 as FQNEAQ. Genomic DNA was extracted with the Qiagen DNeasy kit from unsorted PBMCs and from negatively selected CD4+ and CD8+ fractions. TCR beta CDR3 regions were subjected to amplification by immunoSEQ multiplex PCR with primers that anneal to V and J segments. Amplification bias was minimized using a synthetic immune receptor repertoire, and residual bias was removed computationally after sequencing. The authors' analysis ran thus. Repertoire diversity was quantified as the Shannon entropy index using custom Python scripts. Unsorted, CD4+ and CD8+ repertoires were analyzed separately, except in combined analyses where CD4+ and CD8+ sequences were merged in silico. A clone was considered expanded if an increase in frequency of at least 2-fold after treatment relative to C1D1 was found, and a pseudocount of 0.5 was applied to clones undetected at baseline. Singleton clones were defined as clones with 0 or 1 copy at C1D1, and non-singleton clones were defined as clones with 2 or more copies. By matching protein sequences in sorted samples from the same patient, clones expanded in unsorted samples were annotated as CD4+, CD8+ or unknown. Wilcoxon tests on paired samples were used to test changes in diversity from C1D1 to C4D1. Not all clones reach the TCRdb copy of this immuneACCESS table, which keeps in-frame sequences only. Checked studies attribute under half of the gap to unresolved V genes and leave the rest unexplained. V, J and clone size were drawn from that table, and D and trimming were deduced from the DNA. This sample is represented by 20,000 to 25,000 clones; approximately 67% of them were singletons. The ten biggest clones cover 0.95% to 1.5% of the sample.

The rearrangement joined TRBV7-9 to TRBJ1-2; the D gene is unclear. The sequence was collected from a human donor with classical Hodgkin lymphoma. This sample comprised CD4+ T cells from blood, obtained before the fourth cycle of nivolumab. The CDR3 protein is CASSQLPITNYGYTF. The DNA reads as follows: TGTGCCAGCAGCCAATTGCCAATAACTAACTATGGCTACACCTTC.